One and the same sample provided the 32 T cell receptor beta chains below, sequenced in a study of blood T cells in healthy people across ages. Alongside a J-beta primer mix, a sample-barcoded 5' primer served in a second PCR lasting 7 to 11 cycles. TCRdb reprocessed the 5' RACE reads via MiXCR and lists one record per CDR3 protein. The profile shows some 1,800,000 distinct CDR3 sequences, roughly 43% of them singletons. Material: blood. These receptors came from a human donor in good health.

A few counts support this clonotype. The J gene is TRBJ2-3, the V gene TRBV7-2; D tentatively reads TRBD1 or TRBD2 (5 bases each). The length of the CDR3 is 15 residues. The V end lost 5 bases, the J end lost 7 bases, and 19 bases lay between the germline ends. In germline, CDR1 is SGHTA, CDR2 FQGNSA. CDR3 in amino acids: CASSLPTGGRNTQYF. In nucleotides, the CDR3 is TGTGCCAGCAGCCTACCGACTGGGGGTAGGAATACGCAGTATTTT. Filled out from reference TRBV7-2 and TRBJ2-3, the complete variable domain reads GAGVSQSPSNKVTEKGKDVELRCDPISGHTALYWYRQSLGQGLEFLIYFQGNSAPDKSGLPSDRFSAERTGGSVSTLTIQRTQQEDSAVYLCASSLPTGGRNTQYFGPGTRLTVL.

Note on this clonotype: An end of the junction differs from the germline gene, which may be a read error. This chain links TRBV5-5 with TRBJ2-7; 7 bases line up with TRBD2. There are 13 residues in the CDR3. Germline V gene lookup returns CDR1 SGHKS and CDR2 YYEKEE (reference sequence). The DNA of the CDR3 is TGTGCCAGCAGCCCCGGGGGGTCCTACGCGCAGTACTTC. Amino acids: CASSPGGSYAQYF. Filled out from reference TRBV5-5 and TRBJ2-7, the complete variable domain reads DAGVTQSPTHLIKTRGQQVTLRCSPISGHKSVSWYQQVLGQGPQFIFQYYEKEERGRGNFPDRFSARQFPNYSSELNVNALLLGDSALYLCASSPGGSYAQYFGPGTRLTVT.

V and J are TRBV12-3 or TRBV12-4 and TRBJ2-5, with D possibly TRBD1 on 6 matching bases. The V end lost 7 bases, the J end lost 3 bases, and 15 bases lay between the germline ends. The CDR3 contains 14 residues. The CDR3 loop is CASIPRRTEETQYF. CDR3 DNA: TGTGCCAGCATCCCTAGGAGGACAGAAGAGACCCAGTACTTC.

This chain joins TRBV20-1 and TRBJ1-4; D may be TRBD1 (6 bases). The CDR3 loop spans 13 amino acids. The V and J ends lost 5 bases and 8 bases respectively, with 15 bases between them. CDR1 and CDR2 (germline): DFQATT, SNEGSKA (reference sequence). The CDR3 DNA is TGCAGTGCTGCAGGCAGGGGAGGAGAAAAACTGTTTTTT. It translates to CSAAGRGGEKLFF.

This clonotype was recorded a few times. The chain combines TRBV15 with TRBJ1-1; possible D gene TRBD1, 5 bases. The V gene lost 3 bases and the J gene lost 8 bases, with 16 bases spanning the gap. Germline CDR1 is LNHNV and CDR2 is YYDKDF (reference sequence). The CDR3 is made up of 14 amino acids. CDR3 sequence: CATSSYRQSSEAFF. CDR3 coding DNA: TGTGCCACCAGCAGCTATCGACAGTCGTCGGAAGCTTTCTTT.

The chain joins TRBV6-1 to TRBJ2-7, with TRBD1 matching 7 bases. CDR3 length: 13 residues. CDR1 and CDR2 (germline): MNHNS, SASEGT. Trimming took 7 bases from V and 7 from J; bases not matched to a gene: 10. The CDR3 loop reads CASTDREIREQYF. In DNA form, the CDR3 reads TGTGCCAGCACAGACAGGGAAATTAGGGAGCAGTACTTC.

A few counts support this clonotype. The rearrangement joins TRBV12-3 or TRBV12-4 to TRBJ2-5; 7 bases align to TRBD1. This CDR3 comprises 14 residues. With V trimmed by 5 bases and J by 5 bases, 8 bases remained unmatched. For the CDR3, the DNA is TGTGCCAGCAGTCCCCCGACAGGGTTGGAGACCCAGTACTTC. This sequence encodes CASSPPTGLETQYF.

This clonotype was found a few times. CDR3 region: CSAPLIRTFSYEQYF. The CDR3, as DNA: TGCAGTGCCCCCTTGATCCGTACCTTTTCCTACGAGCAGTACTTC. The rearrangement links TRBV20-1 to TRBJ2-7, with D unresolved. The CDR3 is made up of 15 amino acids. CDR1 DFQATT and CDR2 SNEGSKA come from the germline V gene (reference sequence). Between the trimmed V and J ends, which lost 6 bases and 1 base, there was a span of 19 bases.

The table lists this clonotype with a few counts. The chain carries TRBV7-9 and TRBJ2-3; either TRBD1 or TRBD2 may fit D (5 bases each). The germline V gene has CDR1 SEHNR and CDR2 FQNEAQ (reference sequence). This CDR3 has 16 residues. V lost 5 bases, J lost 5 bases, and 20 bases lay in between. This CDR3 is CASSPRDRVDKDTQYF. For the CDR3, the DNA is TGTGCCAGCAGCCCCCGGGACCGGGTTGATAAAGATACGCAGTATTTT.

With regard to this clonotype: Germline is not matched at one junction end, which may reflect a read error. This chain links TRBV9 with TRBJ2-3; D might be TRBD1 or TRBD2, each matching 5 bases. The CDR3 is made up of 15 amino acids. Germline assignment: CDR1 SGDLS and CDR2 YYNGEE. CDR3: CARSVVGVGTDTQYF. CDR3 in DNA: TGTGCCCGCAGCGTAGTGGGGGTAGGGACAGATACGCAGTATTTT.

The CDR3 region is CASSAGSGQGVYEQYF. CDR3 DNA: TGTGCCAGCAGTGCAGGTTCAGGACAGGGGGTCTACGAGCAGTACTTC. The rearrangement uses TRBV27 and TRBJ2-7; 10 bases agree with TRBD1. The CDR3 runs 16 residues. CDR1 is MNHEY, CDR2 SMNVEV, per germline (reference sequence). V was pared by 5 bases and J by 3 bases, with 10 bases of the junction left unmatched.

In this sample, this clonotype turned up a few times. This sequence joins TRBV20-1 and TRBJ2-5, with 10 nucleotides matching TRBD1. The DNA end is more similar to TRBJ2-7, so the J call may be wrong. CDR3 length equals 13 residues. Germline CDR1 and CDR2: DFQATT and SNEGSKA (reference sequence). In nucleotides, the CDR3 is TGCAGTGCAAGGACAGGGGGGGAGAACGAGCAGTACTTC. This translates into CSARTGGENEQYF.

This chain uses TRBV7-8 with TRBJ2-7; a weak D match, TRBD1 (5 bases). The CDR3 is 14 amino acids. The V gene's germline CDR1 is SGHVS and CDR2 FQNEAQ. Deletions cut 3 bases from V and 2 bases from J, with 11 bases between. The CDR3 loop reads CASSFLGQPYEQYF. As DNA, the CDR3 is TGTGCCAGCAGCTTTCTCGGACAACCCTACGAGCAGTACTTC.

The V and J genes are TRBV10-3 and TRBJ2-1; D unresolved. Looked up from germline, CDR1 is ENHRY and CDR2 is SYGVKD. The V and J ends lost 4 bases and 2 bases respectively, with 6 bases between them. CDR3 length: 13 residues. The CDR3 spells CAISVDTYNEQFF. In DNA form, the CDR3 reads TGTGCCATCAGTGTAGACACCTACAATGAGCAGTTCTTC.

J is TRBJ1-1 and V is TRBV14, with D unclear. V was trimmed by 4 bases and J by 1 base, leaving 10 bases between them. The CDR3 is 14 amino acids. The germline V gene has CDR1 SGHDN and CDR2 FVKESK. The CDR3 DNA follows: TGTGCCAGCAGCCCCGGGGTAGCGAACACTGAAGCTTTCTTT. It codes for CASSPGVANTEAFF.

This clonotype has just a few counts. The V call is TRBV6-2 or TRBV6-3, the J call TRBJ2-1; unclear D gene. V was clipped by 2 bases and J by 0 bases, with 8 bases between them. Germline V CDR1 and CDR2: MNHEY, SVGEGT. This CDR3 comprises 15 residues. The CDR3 coding sequence is TGTGCCAGCAGTTACATGGCTAACTCCTACAATGAGCAGTTCTTC. Its translation is CASSYMANSYNEQFF.

The V call is TRBV20-1, the J call TRBJ2-3; weak D call: TRBD1 (5 bases). Germline CDR1 is DFQATT and CDR2 is SNEGSKA (reference sequence). CDR3 length: 14 amino acids. Trimming took 4 bases from V and 6 from J, leaving 17 bases between them. In nucleotides, the CDR3 is TGCAGTGCTATTATTTCAGGGCGGTTGGATACGCAGTATTTT. It yields the protein CSAIISGRLDTQYF.

This chain uses TRBV20-1 with TRBJ2-7, with 7 bases that match TRBD1. Per germline, CDR1 DFQATT and CDR2 SNEGSKA (reference sequence). V shed 3 bases, J shed 0 bases, and the junction held 8 bases outside the gene matches. The CDR3 is 15 amino acids. The CDR3 region has the DNA TGCAGTGCTAGCCTAAGACAGGGCTTCTCCTACGAGCAGTACTTC. It specifies CSASLRQGFSYEQYF.

This clonotype was seen a few times. This chain links TRBV7-9 with TRBJ1-2, with 7 bases fitting TRBD1. Trimming took 1 base from V and 5 from J; bases not matched to a gene: 10. The germline V gene encodes CDR1 SEHNR and CDR2 FQNEAQ (reference sequence). This CDR3 spans 16 amino acids. The CDR3 DNA is TGTGCCAGCAGCTTAGGGCTGGCCGGGACAGTTTATGGCTACACCTTC. Its translation: CASSLGLAGTVYGYTF.

This clonotype has a count of ten or more. The V and J genes are TRBV29-1 and TRBJ2-7; 8 bases align to TRBD1. The CDR3 loop spans 13 amino acids. CDR1 SQVTM and CDR2 ANQGSEA come from the germline V gene. V shed 7 bases, J shed 3 bases, and the junction held 8 bases outside the gene matches. The CDR3 coding sequence is TGCAGCGCTGAGACAGGGGACCGCTACGAGCAGTACTTC. It specifies CSAETGDRYEQYF.

The chain links TRBV2 to TRBJ2-3; D perhaps matches TRBD1 (5 bases). The ends were cut back, 3 bases at V and 4 bases at J, with 8 bases in the middle. Germline values: CDR1 SNHLY, CDR2 FYNNEI. The CDR3 is made up of 13 amino acids. CDR3 amino acids: CASSETVADTQYF. The CDR3 nucleotides are TGTGCCAGCAGTGAGACAGTGGCAGATACGCAGTATTTT.

This clonotype was seen a handful of times. CDR3 sequence reads: CSAGTGINYGYTF. As DNA, the CDR3 is TGCAGTGCTGGGACAGGAATAAACTATGGCTACACCTTC. The chain combines TRBV20-1 with TRBJ1-2; 8 bases match TRBD1. Germline trimming cut 5 bases from V and 2 bases from J; bases unmatched to any gene: 4. The CDR3 length is 13 residues. CDR1 is DFQATT and CDR2 is SNEGSKA in the germline V gene (reference sequence).

The DNA of the CDR3 is TGTGCCAGCAGCTTAGGGGGCAGAAGAACCACCGGGGAGCTGTTTTTT. Its protein is CASSLGGRRTTGELFF. This rearrangement joins TRBV7-2 to TRBJ2-2; perhaps TRBD1 as D (5 bases). Germline V gene sequence: CDR1 SGHTA, CDR2 FQGNSA. V gave up 1 base and J gave up 4 bases, with 13 bases separating them. CDR3 length: 16 residues.

V is TRBV7-3 and J is TRBJ2-1, with 9 bases fitting TRBD2. The germline gives CDR1 SGHTA, CDR2 FQGTGA. Trimming cost V 5 bases and J 2 bases; bases outside gene matches: 4. CDR3 length: 15 residues. Here the CDR3 DNA reads TGTGCCAGCAGCGGGGGCGGGGGGGCCTACAATGAGCAGTTCTTC. This encodes CASSGGGGAYNEQFF.

The chain has TRBV27 and TRBJ1-5; 7 bases are shared with TRBD1. The germline V gene has CDR1 MNHEY and CDR2 SMNVEV (reference sequence). The CDR3 runs 16 residues. V lost 2 bases and J lost 2; bases outside the gene matches: 6. CDR3 nucleotide sequence: TGTGCCAGCAGTTTAGGCCCCGGGACAGGCAATCAGCCCCAGCATTTT. Translated, it gives CASSLGPGTGNQPQHF.

The rearrangement uses TRBV11-2 and TRBJ1-2, with a tentative D call TRBD1 (6 bases). Trimming shortened V by 4 bases and J by 8 bases, and 20 bases separated the two germline ends. The CDR3 sequence is 15 residues long. Germline CDR1 SGHAT, CDR2 FQNNGV. DNA of the CDR3: TGTGCCAGCAGCTCGAGGGCGGGGGCAGTGGTAGGCTACACCTTC. This encodes CASSSRAGAVVGYTF.

The rearrangement joins TRBV6-2 or TRBV6-3 to TRBJ2-5; the D gene is possibly TRBD2 (5 bases). V lost 4 bases, J lost 11 bases, and 17 bases lay in between. CDR3 length: 13 residues. CDR1 is MNHEY and CDR2 is SVGEGT in the germline V gene. The CDR3 nucleotides are TGTGCCAGCAGTTGGGTCGGCGCCTGGGAGCAGTACTTC. Amino acid sequence: CASSWVGAWEQYF.

This clonotype was detected a few times. The chain employs TRBV4-2 and TRBJ2-3; 7 bases are a match to TRBD2. The V gene's germline CDR1 is LGHNA and CDR2 YNFKEQ. The J segment lost 4 bases and the V segment lost 2 bases, leaving 18 bases of the junction unmatched. The CDR3 sequence is 19 residues long. Here the CDR3 DNA reads TGTGCCAGCAGCCAAATTCATCCCTCTGGGGGGGGACTGGCAGATACGCAGTATTTT. Translated, it gives CASSQIHPSGGGLADTQYF.

This clonotype turned up a few times. J is TRBJ2-3 and V is TRBV7-2; D not resolved. The CDR3 length is 13 residues. V gave up 6 bases and J gave up 5 bases, with 12 bases separating them. From germline, CDR1 is SGHTA and CDR2 FQGNSA. The CDR3 loop is CASSRRTGDTQYF. For the CDR3, the DNA is TGTGCCAGCAGTCGGCGTACGGGAGATACGCAGTATTTT.

The chain uses TRBV4-2 and TRBJ1-1, with D tentatively TRBD1 (5 bases). V was shortened by 0 bases and J by 5 bases, with 19 bases between the two germline ends. CDR3 size: 17 residues. The V gene's germline CDR1 is LGHNA and CDR2 YNFKEQ. The CDR3 reads CASSQDLQGGSRTEAFF. The CDR3 nucleotides are TGTGCCAGCAGCCAAGATCTGCAGGGAGGGAGTAGAACTGAAGCTTTCTTT.

V gene TRBV29-1 combines with J gene TRBJ1-1, with 7 bases matching TRBD1. Germline CDR1 is SQVTM and CDR2 is ANQGSEA. The CDR3 loop spans 15 amino acids. V gave up 8 bases and J gave up 6 bases; unmatched junction bases: 18. The CDR3 DNA is TGCAGCTTCAGACAGGGAGATCCTTGGGTCTCTGAAGCTTTCTTT. Translation gives CSFRQGDPWVSEAFF.

V is TRBV7-9 and J is TRBJ2-7; D ambiguous. CDR1 is SEHNR, CDR2 FQNEAQ, per germline (reference sequence). This CDR3 contains 14 residues. Trimming stripped 2 bases from V and 5 bases from J, with 13 bases between. CDR3 nucleotide sequence: TGTGCCAGCAGCTTATCAGAGTCGTGGCACGAGCAGTACTTC. Translating it yields CASSLSESWHEQYF.